This TCR beta chain was found in a study of T cell responses to AZD1222 COVID-19 vaccine. Study-level results: Donor demographics were predominantly white British with a female majority; clonal diversity may be underestimated. Spike was spanned by vaccine-associated CD4 TCRs, which were dominant at 160-218 and 743-854.

Concerning this clone itself: Its antigen remains unidentified.

Generated by immunoSEQ multiplex PCR, the TCRdb table keeps only in-frame clones and is missing some. The sample gives approximately 200,000 clones, more than 75% of which show up once; 2.7% is in the top ten. This CDR3 has 13 amino acids. Deletions cut 1 base from V and 1 base from J, with 7 bases between. CDR1 is GTSNPN, CDR2 SVGIG, per germline (reference sequence). The receptor was isolated from an adult in good health. This chain joins TRBV30 and TRBJ1-1, with TRBD1 as a possible D gene (5 bases). Sequencing was performed on peripheral blood, taken on day 0 of MenACWY control vaccination. The CDR3 DNA reads TGTGCCTGGAGTGCACAGGAGAACACTGAAGCTTTCTTT. Protein product: CAWSAQENTEAFF.